This TCR beta chain is from a study of cytomegalovirus exposure and HLA in healthy donors. The table lists this clone with a few counts. The PCR ran on 60 Vbeta and 13 Jbeta primers. Sequencing was performed with immunoSEQ multiplex PCR; in TCRdb, only in-frame clones are kept and a portion is missing. Seen here are more than 140,000 clones, over 75% observed once, and the top ten hold about 5.2%. The germline V gene encodes CDR1 MNHEY and CDR2 SVGAGI. Trimming took 5 bases from V and 1 from J, leaving 5 bases between them. This CDR3 has 13 amino acids. V is TRBV6-5 and J is TRBJ2-2, with unresolved D. Specimen: PBMCs. This clonotype originated in a man aged 30-40 years in good health and CMV-seropositive. CDR3 DNA sequence: TGTGCCAGCAGTCGACAGAACACCGGGGAGCTGTTTTTT. Protein sequence: CASSRQNTGELFF.